The 9 T cell receptor beta chains below all came from one sample that was sequenced in a study of radiation and T cells in renal cell carcinoma. Here immunoSEQ multiplex PCR was the method, and the copy in TCRdb shows in-frame clones only, minus some. The sample contains some 72,000 clones, about 80% of which appear only once. Time point specified: blood 2 weeks post-SBRT. Treatment: 15 Gy SBRT to primary tumor, nephrectomy 4 weeks later. Sequencing was performed on blood, taken from a patient whose treatment included radiotherapy and nephrectomy. These receptors originate from a man in his 60s with renal cell carcinoma.

The chain couples TRBV10-3 to TRBJ2-1; no clear D. Germline-derived CDR1 and CDR2 are ENHRY and SYGVKD. The CDR3 spans 14 residues. Trimming removed 0 bases at V and 5 bases at J, with 8 bases between. CDR3 in DNA: TGTGCCATCAGTGAGTCAATGGGGAACAATGAGCAGTTCTTC. This encodes CAISESMGNNEQFF.

V usage is TRBV28 and J usage is TRBJ1-2; the D is unclear. Trimming removed 5 bases from V and 4 bases from J, with 17 bases in between. Germline assignment: CDR1 MDHEN and CDR2 SYDVKM. The CDR3 is made up of 15 amino acids. Here the CDR3 reads CASSVFWRVTYGYTF. CDR3 in DNA: TGTGCCAGCAGTGTATTTTGGAGGGTCACCTATGGCTACACCTTC.

A single count supports this clone. The gene calls are TRBV9 and TRBJ2-2; 9 bases agree with TRBD2. V lost 0 bases to trimming and J lost 6 bases; unmatched junction nucleotides: 0. Germline loops: CDR1 SGDLS, CDR2 YYNGEE. This CDR3 has 14 residues. The CDR3 bases are TGTGCCAGCAGCGTAGTAGCGGGGGCCGGGGAGCTGTTTTTT. Protein sequence: CASSVVAGAGELFF.

The chain uses TRBV7-2 and TRBJ2-4; either TRBD1 or TRBD2 may fit D (5 bases each). This CDR3 region has 15 residues. In germline, CDR1 is SGHTA, CDR2 FQGNSA. V dropped 8 bases and J dropped 6 bases, with 20 bases sitting between them. CDR3 amino acids: CASANGAATVNIQYF. The CDR3 DNA is TGTGCCAGCGCCAACGGGGCTGCGACAGTAAACATTCAGTACTTC.

The chain employs TRBV21-1 and TRBJ1-2. TRBV21-1 is flagged as a pseudogene. This CDR3 has 12 residues. CDR3 bases: TGTGCCAGCAGCGGAGGGCTGTATGGCTACACCTTC. Its protein product is CASSGGLYGYTF.

This clone was observed once. This chain links TRBV13 with TRBJ2-7, with D possibly matching TRBD2 (6 bases). From germline, CDR1 is PRHDT and CDR2 FYEKMQ (reference sequence). The V end was cut by 0 bases, the J end by 5 bases, with 17 bases between. This CDR3 contains 16 residues. CDR3 nucleotide sequence: TGTGCCAGCAGCTTAGGGGGGACTCGGGCGTTACACGAGCAGTACTTC. Translated, it gives CASSLGGTRALHEQYF.

This chain uses TRBV5-1 with TRBJ1-2, with D perhaps TRBD1 (5 bases). V dropped 6 bases and J dropped 4 bases, with 13 bases sitting between them. Looked up from germline, CDR1 is SGHRS and CDR2 is YFSETQ. The length of the CDR3 is 13 residues. The CDR3 DNA reads TGCGCCAGCACCCCCGGGGGGGGCTATGGCTACACCTTC. Residues: CASTPGGGYGYTF.

The count of this clone is one. The V gene is TRBV4-1, the J gene TRBJ2-7, with a tentative D call TRBD2 (6 bases). The CDR3 spans 17 residues. V gave up 3 bases and J gave up 0 bases, with 18 bases separating them. Germline CDR1 is MGHRA and CDR2 is YSYEKL. CDR3 residues: CASSQDVLARISYEQYF. In DNA, the CDR3 is TGCGCCAGCAGCCAGGATGTCCTAGCGCGGATCTCCTACGAGCAGTACTTC.

This clone was found many times. The chain uses TRBV28 and TRBJ1-1; D is uncertain. Germline V gene data show CDR1 as MDHEN and CDR2 as SYDVKM. This CDR3 is 14 amino acids long. Trimming removed 1 base from V and 5 bases from J, with 11 bases in between. The CDR3 DNA is TGTGCCAGCAGTTTATTCCGGGGTAGAACTGAAGCTTTCTTT. It translates to CASSLFRGRTEAFF. Based on the CDR3 plus reference TRBV28 and TRBJ1-1, the full variable domain is DVKVTQSSRYLVKRTGEKVFLECVQDMDHENMFWYRQDPGLGLRLIYFSYDVKMKEKGDIPEGYSVSREKKERFSLILESASTNQTSMYLCASSLFRGRTEAFFGQGTRLTVV.